A single sample gave rise to the 31 T cell receptor beta chains below, sequenced in a study of response to subunit inactivated influenza vaccine. TCRdb passed the RT-PCR reads through MiXCR, listing each CDR3 protein once. Among around 650,000 distinct CDR3 sequences, around a sixth were seen once, and the ten largest hold roughly 11%. The specimen comprised PBMCs from blood, sampled 11 to 12 days after vaccination. Receptors originate from a man aged 50 to 60 who received an inactivated influenza vaccine.

DNA for the CDR3: TGTGCCAGCAGTTTAAGGTCGGGGTTAACAGATACGCAGTATTTT. Protein product: CASSLRSGLTDTQYF. J is TRBJ2-3 and V is TRBV12-3 or TRBV12-4; D might be TRBD2 (5 bases). The CDR3 has 15 residues. V was clipped by 2 bases and J by 3 bases, with 12 bases between them.

J is TRBJ2-2 and V is TRBV20-1, with 12 bases that match TRBD2. Germline CDR1 is DFQATT and CDR2 is SNEGSKA (reference sequence). The V and J ends lost 3 bases and 1 base, in that order; junction bases with no gene match: 3. The CDR3 is 16 residues long. The CDR3 is CSARKTSGGNTGELFF. In DNA form, the CDR3 reads TGCAGTGCTAGGAAGACTAGCGGGGGGAACACCGGGGAGCTGTTTTTT.

V gene TRBV20-1 combines with J gene TRBJ2-4; 7 nucleotides match TRBD2. The length of the CDR3 is 15 residues. J gave up 6 bases and V 5 bases, and 13 bases lay outside the gene matches. Germline assignment: CDR1 DFQATT and CDR2 SNEGSKA (reference sequence). The CDR3 here is CSARGAGERGNIQYF. CDR3 DNA: TGCAGTGCTCGAGGTGCGGGAGAACGCGGAAACATTCAGTACTTC.

In its sample, this clonotype was seen a few times. This chain uses TRBV29-1 with TRBJ2-3; D may correspond to TRBD1 or TRBD2 (5 bases each). Trimming stripped 7 bases from V and 1 base from J, with 15 bases between. Germline V gene lookup returns CDR1 SQVTM and CDR2 ANQGSEA. This CDR3 is 14 amino acids long. The CDR3 DNA reads as TGCAGCGCTCGGACCCCGGGGCGCACAGATACGCAGTATTTT. This sequence encodes CSARTPGRTDTQYF.

The V gene is TRBV14, the J gene TRBJ2-1; TRBD1 matches 7 bases. CDR1 and CDR2 from the germline V gene are SGHDN and FVKESK. V trimming: 2 bases; J trimming: 1 base; junction bases outside the gene matches: 5. The CDR3 extends over 16 amino acids. The CDR3 protein is CASSQPTGTSYNEQFF. DNA of the CDR3: TGTGCCAGCAGCCAACCGACAGGGACATCCTACAATGAGCAGTTCTTC.

A few counts support this clonotype. The V and J genes are TRBV7-9 and TRBJ2-7; D uncertain. Germline loops: CDR1 SEHNR, CDR2 FQNEAQ (reference sequence). The CDR3 length is 13 residues. Trimming took 4 bases from V and 3 from J, leaving 10 bases between them. In DNA form, the CDR3 reads TGTGCCAGCAGCTCAGACACCCACTACGAGCAGTACTTC. Residues: CASSSDTHYEQYF.

The V call is TRBV9, the J call TRBJ1-3, with TRBD1 identical over 8 bases. The V gene end was trimmed by 4 bases and the J gene end by 0 bases; junction bases not matched to a gene: 15. The CDR3 covers 19 residues. Germline CDR1 is SGDLS and CDR2 is YYNGEE. CDR3 loop: CASSPTGTGPFVSGNTIYF. CDR3 bases: TGTGCCAGCAGCCCTACCGGGACAGGCCCCTTCGTCTCTGGAAACACCATATATTTT.

In this sample, this clonotype turned up a few times. The chain employs TRBV7-9 and TRBJ2-7; D gene ambiguous. Trimming pared 5 bases from V and 7 bases from J, leaving 12 bases between. Looked up from germline, CDR1 is SEHNR and CDR2 is FQNEAQ (reference sequence). The CDR3 consists of 12 residues. This CDR3 reads CASSPIPLEQYF. The CDR3 DNA sequence: TGTGCCAGCAGCCCGATCCCCTTGGAGCAGTACTTC. Full variable domain (rest looked up from reference TRBV7-9 and TRBJ2-7): DTGVSQNPRHKITKRGQNVTFRCDPISEHNRLYWYRQTLGQGPEFLTYFQNEAQLEKSRLLSDRFSAERPKGSFSTLEIQRTEQGDSAMYLCASSPIPLEQYFGPGTRLTVT.

The CDR3 DNA reads as TGCGCCAGCAGCTTGGATCTAGCGGGGGTAACGGAGACCCAGTACTTC. Amino acids: CASSLDLAGVTETQYF. The chain uses TRBV5-1 and TRBJ2-5; 10 bases agree with TRBD2. Germline assignment: CDR1 SGHRS and CDR2 YFSETQ. The CDR3 is 16 residues long. J lost 5 bases, V lost 0 bases, and 7 bases had no gene match.

The rearrangement joins TRBV29-1 to TRBJ2-7, with D hard to call. There are 11 residues in the CDR3. The ends were cut back, 7 bases at V and 3 bases at J, with 10 bases in the middle. Germline-derived CDR1 and CDR2 are SQVTM and ANQGSEA. For the CDR3, the DNA is TGCAGCGGTGAGATGAACTACGAGCAGTACTTC. It translates to CSGEMNYEQYF.

This clonotype has a handful of counts. The chain uses TRBV4-1 and TRBJ2-6, with D unresolved. Trimming shortened V by 3 bases and J by 1 base, and 7 bases separated the two germline ends. Germline V CDR1 and CDR2: MGHRA, YSYEKL. This CDR3 spans 15 amino acids. The CDR3 region has the DNA TGCGCCAGCAGCCAGGGCAAGTCTGGGGCCAACGTCCTGACTTTC. Translated: CASSQGKSGANVLTF.

Only a few counts were recorded for this clonotype. The V and J genes are TRBV6-2 or TRBV6-3 and TRBJ2-3, with a tentative D call TRBD1 (6 bases). Germline V lookup: CDR1 MNHEY, CDR2 SVGEGT. The CDR3 is 16 amino acids. Trimming took off 6 bases at V and 3 bases at J, with 19 bases between the two ends. The CDR3 DNA follows: TGTGCCAGCAGCCCACACAGGGTTCAGATGACAGATACGCAGTATTTT. Translation gives CASSPHRVQMTDTQYF.

This clonotype was picked up many times. The genes are TRBV5-1 and TRBJ2-7, with 8 bases that match TRBD2. CDR1 SGHRS and CDR2 YFSETQ come from the germline V gene. The CDR3 loop spans 15 amino acids. V gave up 0 bases and J gave up 4 bases; unmatched junction bases: 6. The CDR3 reads CASSLASGSRYEQYF. The CDR3 nucleotides read TGCGCCAGCAGCTTGGCGAGCGGGAGTCGATACGAGCAGTACTTC.

J is TRBJ2-3 and V is TRBV4-3; 7 nucleotides line up with TRBD2. V dropped 0 bases and J dropped 5; count of bases not matched to a gene: 8. The CDR3 length is 16 residues. From germline, CDR1 is LGHNA and CDR2 YSLEER. CDR3 in amino acids: CASSQEPGLPGDTQYF. CDR3 sequence (DNA): TGCGCCAGCAGCCAAGAACCGGGACTACCTGGAGATACGCAGTATTTT.

This clonotype was counted ten times or more. The rearrangement links TRBV29-1 to TRBJ1-2, with a weak D call TRBD1 (6 bases). The V end lost 3 bases, the J end lost 8 bases, and 10 bases lay between the germline ends. The CDR3 consists of 11 residues. Per germline, CDR1 SQVTM and CDR2 ANQGSEA. CDR3 nucleotides: TGCAGCGTTGAGACAGGTCGGGGCTACACCTTC. Translated: CSVETGRGYTF.

This clonotype was detected a few times. The chain uses TRBV28 and TRBJ1-4; D uncertain. The germline V gene has CDR1 MDHEN and CDR2 SYDVKM. With 0 bases removed from V and 7 bases from J, the gap between germline ends came to 6 bases. The CDR3 runs 13 residues. Here the CDR3 DNA reads TGTGCCAGCAGTTTATGGGGAACTGAAAAACTGTTTTTT. Amino acids: CASSLWGTEKLFF.

This clonotype appeared many times. The J gene is TRBJ2-7, the V gene TRBV7-6; D is unresolved. Germline lookup yields CDR1 SGHVS and CDR2 FNYEAQ. V gave up 4 bases and J gave up 7 bases, with 14 bases separating them. The CDR3 is made up of 13 amino acids. CDR3 loop: CASSSPASGEQYF. The CDR3 region has the DNA TGTGCCAGCAGCTCCCCGGCGTCGGGTGAGCAGTACTTC.

This clonotype was counted between two and nine times. The chain carries TRBV6-2 or TRBV6-3 and TRBJ2-3; D gene unclear. The CDR3 contains 11 residues. Trimming cost V 1 base and J 6 bases, with 2 bases left between them. Germline-derived CDR1 and CDR2 are MNHEY and SVGEGT. The CDR3 DNA sequence: TGTGCCAGCAGTTACTGGGATACGCAGTATTTT. Its translation: CASSYWDTQYF.

Concerning this clonotype: The junction shows a germline mismatch at one end, possibly a read error. The chain combines TRBV6-5 with TRBJ2-3, with D perhaps matching TRBD2 (6 bases). The CDR3 sequence is 15 residues long. Germline-derived CDR1 and CDR2 are MNHEY and SVGAGI. CDR3 in amino acids: CASSLGGLSTDTLYF. The CDR3 region has the DNA TGTGCCAGCAGTTTAGGAGGGCTGAGCACAGATACGCTGTATTTT.

This clonotype has a count of ten or more. V gene TRBV5-1 combines with J gene TRBJ2-7, with D possibly TRBD1 on 6 matching bases. Germline V gene lookup returns CDR1 SGHRS and CDR2 YFSETQ. The ends were cut back, 0 bases at V and 0 bases at J, with 10 bases in the middle. The CDR3 length is 15 residues. CDR3 protein: CASSLGTASSYEQYF. The CDR3 region has the DNA TGCGCCAGCAGCTTGGGGACAGCAAGCTCCTACGAGCAGTACTTC.

CDR3 sequence: CSAAGSGGKDEQFF. The CDR3 nucleotides are TGCAGCGCCGCTGGGAGCGGGGGGAAAGATGAGCAGTTCTTC. This rearrangement joins TRBV29-1 to TRBJ2-1, with 9 bases lining up with TRBD2. CDR1 and CDR2 (germline): SQVTM, ANQGSEA. This CDR3 contains 14 residues. V shed 7 bases, J shed 8 bases, and the junction held 12 bases outside the gene matches.

This clonotype was seen more than once but under ten times. The chain joins TRBV29-1 to TRBJ2-7; D may be TRBD2 (5 bases). The CDR3 spans 12 residues. Germline CDR1 is SQVTM and CDR2 is ANQGSEA. V was cut by 1 base and J by 6 bases, with 10 bases left in between. The DNA for the CDR3 is TGCAGCGTTGAAGGTCCCGCGGGCGAGCAGTACTTC. Its protein product is CSVEGPAGEQYF.

This clonotype was counted between two and nine times. The genes are TRBV6-1 and TRBJ2-3, with TRBD1 identical over 8 bases. CDR3 size: 15 residues. CDR1 MNHNS and CDR2 SASEGT come from the germline V gene. V shed 6 bases and J 3 bases; nucleotides not matched to a gene: 8. The chain's CDR3 is CASSRQGWGTDTQYF. The CDR3 coding sequence is TGTGCCAGCAGCCGACAGGGGTGGGGAACAGATACGCAGTATTTT.

The sample holds a few counts of this clonotype. The chain recombines TRBV6-2 or TRBV6-3 with TRBJ2-5; 8 bases are a match to TRBD2. The V gene's germline CDR1 is MNHEY and CDR2 SVGEGT. Trimming took 5 bases from V and 2 from J; bases not matched to a gene: 13. This CDR3 is 17 amino acids long. CDR3 sequence: CASSPGKRAGVQETQYF. CDR3 in DNA: TGTGCCAGCAGTCCCGGAAAGCGAGCGGGGGTACAAGAGACCCAGTACTTC.

Regarding this clonotype: The junction differs from germline at one of its ends, possibly a read error. The chain links TRBV20-1 to TRBJ2-3, with D possibly matching TRBD1 (6 bases). Germline assignment: CDR1 DFQATT and CDR2 SNEGSKA (reference sequence). This CDR3 is 14 amino acids long. DNA for the CDR3: TGCAGAGGAGAAGGGACACACGACACAGATACGCAGTGTTTT. It codes for CRGEGTHDTDTQCF.

This clonotype was seen many times. The chain is built from TRBV5-1 and TRBJ2-1; tentatively, D is TRBD2 (5 bases). From germline, CDR1 is SGHRS and CDR2 YFSETQ. The CDR3 covers 15 residues. V gave up 3 bases and J gave up 2 bases, with 12 bases separating them. The CDR3 DNA is TGCGCCAGCAGCTCTGTAACGCGGGCCTACAATGAGCAGTTCTTC. This gives the protein CASSSVTRAYNEQFF.

This clonotype has more than one count but fewer than ten. The chain employs TRBV7-9 and TRBJ1-3; D not certain. Trimming pared 0 bases from V and 0 bases from J, leaving 9 bases between. Germline CDR1 is SEHNR and CDR2 is FQNEAQ (reference sequence). The CDR3 consists of 16 residues. This CDR3 reads CASSLAEGNSGNTIYF. The CDR3 DNA reads as TGTGCCAGCAGCTTAGCGGAAGGAAACTCTGGAAACACCATATATTTT.

The V and J genes are TRBV24-1 and TRBJ2-2, with D possibly TRBD1 on 6 matching bases. Germline V gene sequence: CDR1 KGHDR, CDR2 SFDVKD. Trimming pared 5 bases from V and 5 bases from J, leaving 11 bases between. The CDR3 sequence is 14 residues long. The CDR3 DNA sequence: TGTGCCACCAGTGGGGACACCCGGACCGGGGAGCTGTTTTTT. Amino acids: CATSGDTRTGELFF.

This clonotype was observed a handful of times. The chain employs TRBV5-1 and TRBJ1-6; possible D gene TRBD1, 5 bases. The V gene lost 5 bases and the J gene lost 8 bases, with 14 bases spanning the gap. This CDR3 has 14 amino acids. Per germline, CDR1 SGHRS and CDR2 YFSETQ. CDR3 in amino acids: CASRTGTGDSPLHF. The CDR3 DNA is TGCGCCAGCAGAACTGGGACCGGAGATTCACCCCTCCACTTT. Full variable domain (rest looked up from reference TRBV5-1 and TRBJ1-6): KAGVTQTPRYLIKTRGQQVTLSCSPISGHRSVSWYQQTPGQGLQFLFEYFSETQRNKGNFPGRFSGRQFSNSRSEMNVSTLELGDSALYLCASRTGTGDSPLHFGNGTRLTVT.

This clonotype was counted between two and nine times. V and J are TRBV20-1 and TRBJ2-3; possible D gene TRBD2, 5 bases. Germline CDR1 is DFQATT and CDR2 is SNEGSKA (reference sequence). The CDR3 extends over 14 amino acids. Deletions cut 0 bases from V and 4 bases from J, with 11 bases between. CDR3 DNA sequence: TGCAGTGCTAGAGATTATGCGGGCTCAGATACGCAGTATTTT. It encodes CSARDYAGSDTQYF.

In this sample, this clonotype turned up a few times. This chain links TRBV7-2 with TRBJ2-5; D gene uncertain. The CDR3 covers 14 residues. The V gene lost 0 bases and the J gene lost 3 bases, with 8 bases spanning the gap. Germline V CDR1 and CDR2: SGHTA, FQGNSA. CDR3 coding DNA: TGTGCCAGCAGCTTAGCGCGATTAAAAGAGACCCAGTACTTC. Translating it yields CASSLARLKETQYF.